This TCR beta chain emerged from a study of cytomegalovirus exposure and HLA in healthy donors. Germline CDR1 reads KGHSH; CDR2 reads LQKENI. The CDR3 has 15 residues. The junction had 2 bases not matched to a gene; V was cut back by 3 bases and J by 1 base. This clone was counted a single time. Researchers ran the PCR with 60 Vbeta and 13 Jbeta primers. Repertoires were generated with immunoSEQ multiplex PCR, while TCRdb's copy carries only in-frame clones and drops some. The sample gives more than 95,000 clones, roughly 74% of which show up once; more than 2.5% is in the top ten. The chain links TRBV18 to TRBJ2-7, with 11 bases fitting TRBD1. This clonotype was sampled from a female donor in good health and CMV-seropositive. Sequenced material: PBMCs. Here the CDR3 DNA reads TGTGCCAGCTCACCGGGGACAGGGGGATCCTACGAGCAGTACTTC. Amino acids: CASSPGTGGSYEQYF.